This T cell receptor (beta chain) was sequenced during a study of OX40 agonist ivuxolimab in advanced cancers. Study-level background: Ivuxolimab was an agonistic, fully human IgG2 monoclonal antibody directed against OX40 (CD134), a costimulatory receptor. Prior anti-PD-1, anti-PD-L1 or anti-CTLA-4 therapy was permitted, and checkpoint inhibitors had been received by about 44% of dose-escalation patients. Intravenous ivuxolimab was administered to patients every 2 weeks at six dose levels: 0.01, 0.1, 0.3, 1.5, 3 and 10 mg/kg. Partial responses occurred in three dose-escalation patients: two with cutaneous melanoma and one with hepatocellular carcinoma. The point of sequencing TCRbeta in the periphery was to test whether ivuxolimab changed TCR sequence diversity and drove clonal T-cell expansion. In the dose-escalation cohort, around four fifths of patients were male, and the mean age was about 55 years, with a range of about 23 to 85. Of the approximately 50 dose-escalation patients, hepatocellular carcinoma was present in approximately 20, melanoma in approximately 15, renal cell carcinoma in 9 and head and neck cancer in 9. The paper describes the monotherapy dose-escalation part (N of about 52 patients) of the phase I trial of ivuxolimab. Findings and caveats that apply to the study as a whole: The antigen specificity of the clonally expanded peripheral T cells was not determined. Partial responders in the 0.1-3.0 mg/kg groups had among the lowest normalized peripheral clonal expansion, especially among CD8+ T cells. After ivuxolimab, more expanded clones were found on average in CD8+ T cells than in CD4+ T cells. At doses of 0.1 to 3.0 mg/kg, clonal expansion of both CD4+ and CD8+ blood T cells was observed from baseline to week 6. Low levels of normalized T-cell clonal expansion were also seen in some patients who did not respond.

A word on this clone: The antigen it recognizes is unknown. Qualities for individual bases were not recorded, and no much larger clone is one base off.

The trial excluded patients who had a history of autoimmune disease or who were on systemic immunosuppression. Peripheral blood for TCR sequencing was drawn from every dose cohort at baseline, at cycle 4 day 1 and at cycle 7 day 1. The samples were taken from a phase I, first-in-human, multicenter, open-label dose-escalation trial of ivuxolimab. Adults with locally advanced or metastatic melanoma, renal cell carcinoma, hepatocellular carcinoma or head and neck squamous cell carcinoma were enrolled in the trial. Before TCR sequencing, CD4+ and CD8+ T cells were separately sorted from peripheral blood. Trimming takes 6 bases from V and 0 bases from J, and the germline ends sit 20 bases apart. The CDR3 contains 17 residues, cysteine and phenylalanine counted. The sequence is cut down to CDR3 DNA, 51 bases in frame from base 1. CDR1 and CDR2 (SGHVS, FNYEAQ) derive from the germline V gene. Genomic DNA was isolated from the sorted cells so that the TCRbeta CDR3 region could be sequenced. The immunoSEQ Assay was used for sequencing of TCRbeta CDR3 regions. Entries here come from immuneACCESS through TCRdb and include only in-frame sequences with V and J called. Some clones fail to appear in such tables; in the studies checked, an unresolved V gene covers under half of the shortfall, and the cause of the remainder is unknown. The sample contains approximately 100,000 clones, around nine tenths of them found a single time. The ten biggest clones cover 0.31% of the sample.

The chain is made from TRBV7-6 and TRBJ2-5; TRBD2 is a weak D gene call, 6 bases matching. The sample consisted of CD4+ or CD8+ T cells sorted from blood, taken in a trial of the OX40 agonist ivuxolimab. The sequence derives from an adult with an advanced solid tumor such as melanoma, head and neck, liver or kidney cancer. The nucleotides are TGTGCCAGCAGTCCTACGGTACTAGCTATTAACCAAGAGACCCAGTACTTC. Translated, this gives CASSPTVLAINQETQYF.